This T cell receptor (beta chain) is from a study of molecular identifiers for immune sequencing clone quantification. General study findings and limits: Clones that had above 20 RNA copies took up over 97% of effector molecules but under 1% in naive cells.

This clonotype was seen ten or more times. What it binds is not known. Previously reported methods and listed TCR primers produced the bulk TCR libraries. TCRdb independently ran MiXCR on the PCR reads; one entry per CDR3 protein. The profile shows 75,000 to 100,000 distinct CDR3 sequences, roughly 19% of them singletons. Input for naive CD8 libraries was about 19,000 to 1,100,000 sorted cells; the RNA fraction used was 10%, 30% or 50%. The ends were cut back, 7 bases at V and 5 bases at J, with 14 bases in the middle. In germline, CDR1 is SEHNR, CDR2 FQNEAQ (reference sequence). The CDR3 has 13 amino acids.

The material sequenced was naive CD8+ T cells from blood, with Jurkat cell RNA spiked in. Stated subset: FACS-sorted CD8+CD4-CCR7+CD45RA+ naive T cells. V is TRBV7-9 and J is TRBJ1-1; a possible D gene is TRBD1 (5 bases). This clonotype originated in a human donor in good health. Some libraries in this study had Jurkat cell RNA spiked in. The CDR3 nucleotides read TGTGCCAGCACCGGGGGAGGGAAAACTGAAGCTTTCTTT. Its protein product is CASTGGGKTEAFF.